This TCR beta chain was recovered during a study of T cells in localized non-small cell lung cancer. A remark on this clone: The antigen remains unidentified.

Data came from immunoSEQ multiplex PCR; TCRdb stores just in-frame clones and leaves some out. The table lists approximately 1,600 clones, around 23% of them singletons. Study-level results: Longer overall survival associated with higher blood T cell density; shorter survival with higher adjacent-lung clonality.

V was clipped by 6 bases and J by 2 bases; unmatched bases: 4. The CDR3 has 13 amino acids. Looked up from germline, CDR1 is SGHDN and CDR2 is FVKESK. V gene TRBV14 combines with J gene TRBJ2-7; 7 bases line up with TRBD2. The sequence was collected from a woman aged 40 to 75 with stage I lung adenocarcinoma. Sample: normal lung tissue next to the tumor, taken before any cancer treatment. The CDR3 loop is CASRRGGAYEQYF. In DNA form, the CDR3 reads TGTGCCAGCAGACGTGGGGGGGCCTACGAGCAGTACTTC.